This section outlines one T cell receptor beta chain sequence together with its context. There were approximately 3,600 ng of total RNA used for each TCR library. Across eight separate reactions for each sample, cDNA was made. UMIs bearing a 6-nucleotide sample barcode were added through template switching. TCRdb re-called the 5' RACE reads; every CDR3 protein appears as one record, without DNA. The sample shows approximately 390,000 distinct CDR3 sequences, and approximately 2.3% sits with its ten largest clones. These data belong to a study of monozygotic twins with inflammatory bowel disease. CDR1 is SGHAT, CDR2 FQDESV, per germline (reference sequence). The CDR3 has 21 amino acids.

This chain connects TRBV11-1 to TRBJ2-1; TCRdb picks TRBD2, but there is no DNA to check that call. This TCR derives from a human donor with ulcerative colitis or Crohn's disease, or a healthy co-twin of an affected twin (not recorded which). The sample consisted of blood. The CDR3 loop reads CASSLGRLAGGRSPVLNEQFF.